The 12 T cell receptor beta chains presented below share a single source sample, sequenced in a study of response to subunit inactivated influenza vaccine. In TCRdb, the RT-PCR reads were re-called with MiXCR into one record per CDR3 protein. The sample lists roughly 710,000 distinct CDR3 sequences, around 15% occurring once. This specimen consisted of PBMCs from blood, obtained less than 15 days before vaccination. Receptors were obtained from a man over 45 who received an inactivated influenza vaccine.

This clonotype was counted many times. The V and J genes are TRBV6-5 and TRBJ2-2; TRBD2 is a possible D gene (5 bases). The CDR3 consists of 17 residues. V was pared by 0 bases and J by 2 bases, with 13 bases between. The germline V gene encodes CDR1 MNHEY and CDR2 SVGAGI. The CDR3 DNA reads as TGTGCCAGCAGTTACTCGATAATGGGAGTTAACACCGGGGAGCTGTTTTTT. This sequence encodes CASSYSIMGVNTGELFF.

This clonotype showed up just a few times. The rearrangement links TRBV12-3 or TRBV12-4 to TRBJ2-7, with TRBD2 identical over 9 bases. The CDR3 has 13 amino acids. J gave up 3 bases and V 8 bases, and 5 bases lay outside the gene matches. This chain's CDR3 is CASSSGADYEQYF. CDR3 bases: TGTGCCAGCTCTAGCGGGGCCGACTACGAGCAGTACTTC.

This clonotype came up a few times. The chain links TRBV11-2 to TRBJ2-7; weak D call: TRBD2 (5 bases). V was clipped by 2 bases and J by 4 bases, with 15 bases between them. The CDR3 is 15 amino acids. The germline CDR1 and CDR2 sequences are SGHAT and FQNNGV. CDR3 loop: CASSLNEGNPYEQYF. The CDR3 nucleotides read TGTGCCAGCAGCTTAAATGAGGGAAACCCATACGAGCAGTACTTC.

V is TRBV7-8 and J is TRBJ1-5, with 7 bases fitting TRBD1. The CDR3 runs to 15 residues. The germline CDR1 and CDR2 sequences are SGHVS and FQNEAQ. The trim removed 5 bases at V and 5 bases at J, leaving 9 bases unmatched. CDR3 residues: CASSGAGQPDQPQHF. The CDR3 DNA follows: TGTGCCAGCAGCGGGGCGGGACAGCCCGATCAGCCCCAGCATTTT.

This clonotype was recorded at least ten times. The V gene is TRBV12-3 or TRBV12-4, the J gene TRBJ2-1; weak D call: TRBD2 (6 bases). V was cut by 4 bases and J by 0 bases, with 16 bases left in between. CDR3 size: 17 residues. The CDR3 protein is CASSSYGTFSSYNEQFF. The CDR3 DNA sequence: TGTGCCAGCAGTTCCTACGGGACTTTCAGCTCCTACAATGAGCAGTTCTTC.

This clonotype was seen many times. J is TRBJ2-7 and V is TRBV15; 13 bases are shared with TRBD2. The V gene end was trimmed by 4 bases and the J gene end by 4 bases; junction bases not matched to a gene: 10. The CDR3 runs 17 residues. CDR1 LNHNV and CDR2 YYDKDF come from the germline V gene (reference sequence). In DNA form, the CDR3 reads TGTGCCACCAGCAAGTCAAGGACTAGCGGGGGATATTACGAGCAGTACTTC. Amino acids: CATSKSRTSGGYYEQYF. Full variable domain (remainder filled in from reference TRBV15 and TRBJ2-7): DAMVIQNPRYQVTQFGKPVTLSCSQTLNHNVMYWYQQKSSQAPKLLFHYYDKDFNNEADTPDNFQSRRPNTSFCFLDIRSPGLGDTAMYLCATSKSRTSGGYYEQYFGPGTRLTVT.

This clonotype was seen more than once but under ten times. This chain uses TRBV4-3 with TRBJ1-4, with 9 bases fitting TRBD1. After removal of 2 bases from V and 8 bases from J, the junction contained 3 bases not matched to a gene. CDR1 and CDR2 from the germline V gene are LGHNA and YSLEER. The CDR3 totals 14 residues. CDR3 loop: CASSQTGQGEKLFF. The CDR3 DNA reads as TGCGCCAGCAGCCAAACGGGACAGGGCGAAAAACTGTTTTTT.

V usage is TRBV20-1 and J usage is TRBJ2-3; 9 nucleotides line up with TRBD2. The CDR3 totals 16 residues. Germline CDR1 reads DFQATT; CDR2 reads SNEGSKA (reference sequence). The trim removed 3 bases at V and 2 bases at J, leaving 9 bases unmatched. The CDR3 nucleotides are TGCAGTGCTAGGGCTAGAGCGGGGGGCCCCACAGATACGCAGTATTTT. Translation gives CSARARAGGPTDTQYF.

This clonotype was seen more than once but under ten times. This chain connects TRBV18 to TRBJ2-7; no definite D call. Germline loops: CDR1 KGHSH, CDR2 LQKENI. Trimming removed 2 bases at V and 6 bases at J, with 8 bases between. The CDR3 loop spans 12 amino acids. The CDR3 region is CASSPASREQYF. The DNA for the CDR3 is TGTGCCAGCTCACCAGCAAGCCGCGAGCAGTACTTC. The full variable domain, in which reference TRBV18 and TRBJ2-7 provide the parts outside the CDR3, is NAGVMQNPRHLVRRRGQEARLRCSPMKGHSHVYWYRQLPEEGLKFMVYLQKENIIDESGMPKERFSAEFPKEGPSILRIQQVVRGDSAAYFCASSPASREQYFGPGTRLTVT.

This clonotype has only one observation. The chain carries TRBV19 and TRBJ2-1; maybe TRBD2 (6 bases). The CDR3 is made up of 19 amino acids. V shed 3 bases and J shed 5 bases, with 26 bases lying between them. Germline V lookup: CDR1 LNHDA, CDR2 SQIVND (reference sequence). CDR3 loop: CASSMGGVEAPIVHNEQFF. CDR3 in DNA: TGTGCCAGTAGTATGGGCGGGGTGGAGGCCCCAATAGTCCACAATGAGCAGTTCTTC.

For the CDR3, the DNA is TGTGCCAGCAGCCAAGCGGTAGCGGGGTTGTACGAGCAGTACTTC. The encoded protein is CASSQAVAGLYEQYF. The J gene is TRBJ2-7, the V gene TRBV3-1; 8 bases match TRBD2. The J segment lost 4 bases and the V segment lost 1 base, leaving 6 bases of the junction unmatched. The length of the CDR3 is 15 residues. Germline CDR1 and CDR2: LGHDT and YNNKEL (reference sequence).

V is TRBV14 and J is TRBJ1-5; 7 positions agree with TRBD1. Germline CDR1 reads SGHDN; CDR2 reads FVKESK. This CDR3 comprises 16 residues. V lost 4 bases, J lost 5 bases, and 11 bases stayed unmatched. The CDR3 loop is CASSRIDRDCDQPQHF. The DNA for the CDR3 is TGTGCCAGCAGCCGGATTGACAGGGATTGCGATCAGCCCCAGCATTTT.